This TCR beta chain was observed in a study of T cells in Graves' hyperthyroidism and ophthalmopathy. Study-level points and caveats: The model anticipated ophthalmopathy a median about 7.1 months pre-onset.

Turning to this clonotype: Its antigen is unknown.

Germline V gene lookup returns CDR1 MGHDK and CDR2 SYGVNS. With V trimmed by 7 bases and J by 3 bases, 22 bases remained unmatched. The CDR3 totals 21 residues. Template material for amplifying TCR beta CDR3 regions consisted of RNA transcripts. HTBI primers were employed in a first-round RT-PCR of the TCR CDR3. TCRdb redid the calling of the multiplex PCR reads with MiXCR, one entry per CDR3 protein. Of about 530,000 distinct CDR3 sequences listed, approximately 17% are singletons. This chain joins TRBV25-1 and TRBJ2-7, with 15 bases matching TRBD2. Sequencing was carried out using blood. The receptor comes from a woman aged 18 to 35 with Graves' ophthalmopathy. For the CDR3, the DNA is TGTGCCAGCACCCCCACCGGGACTAGCGGGGGGACCGATCATTTATTCTACGAGCAGTACTTC. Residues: CASTPTGTSGGTDHLFYEQYF.